This TCR beta chain is drawn from a study of T-cell reconstitution after alpha-beta-depleted transplantation in children. By share, this clonotype ranks as medium-sized (0.01 to 0.1%). The CDR3 has 12 amino acids. V dropped 2 bases and J dropped 5 bases, with 6 bases sitting between them. Unique molecular identifiers were incorporated into the prepared TCRbeta library. TCRdb ran MiXCR on the PCR reads and lists one entry per CDR3 protein. The sample carries about 15,000 distinct CDR3 sequences, around 5.8% recorded once. Here the sequenced sample was PBMCs, taken before TCRalphabeta/CD19-depleted stem cell transplant. The TCR was taken from a boy younger than 18 with acute lymphoblastic leukemia, due to receive a stem cell transplant. This chain uses TRBV12-3 or TRBV12-4 with TRBJ1-2; D not certain. The CDR3 here is CASSLQYYGYTF. The CDR3 DNA sequence: TGTGCCAGCAGTTTACAGTATTATGGCTACACCTTC.